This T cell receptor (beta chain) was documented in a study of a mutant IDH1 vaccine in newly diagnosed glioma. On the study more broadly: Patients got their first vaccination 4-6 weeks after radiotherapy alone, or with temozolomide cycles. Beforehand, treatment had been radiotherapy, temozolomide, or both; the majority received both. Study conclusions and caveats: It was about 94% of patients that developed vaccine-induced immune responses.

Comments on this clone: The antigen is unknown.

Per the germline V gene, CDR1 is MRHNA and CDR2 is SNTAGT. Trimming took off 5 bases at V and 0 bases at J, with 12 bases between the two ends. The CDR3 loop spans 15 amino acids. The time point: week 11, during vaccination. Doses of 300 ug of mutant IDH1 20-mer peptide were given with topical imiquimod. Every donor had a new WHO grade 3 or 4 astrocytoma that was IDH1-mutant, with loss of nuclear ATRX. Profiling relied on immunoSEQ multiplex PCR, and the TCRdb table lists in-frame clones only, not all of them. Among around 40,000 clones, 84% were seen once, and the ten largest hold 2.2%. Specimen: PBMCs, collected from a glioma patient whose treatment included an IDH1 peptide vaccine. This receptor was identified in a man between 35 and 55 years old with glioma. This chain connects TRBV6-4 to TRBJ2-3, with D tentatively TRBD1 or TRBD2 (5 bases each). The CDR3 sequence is CASSSGTSSTDTQYF. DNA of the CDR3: TGTGCCAGCAGTTCCGGGACGTCTAGCACAGATACGCAGTATTTT.